This TCR beta chain was profiled in a study of STAT5B mutations in CD4+ large granular lymphocyte leukemia. Note on this clone: The antigen is undetermined.

TCRdb's copy holds only in-frame clones and misses some; the assay was immunoSEQ multiplex PCR. The sample consists of some 41,000 clones, 65% to 85% of them appearing once. Study outcomes and limitations: Higher CD4+ than CD8+ T-LGLL clonality might reflect small sample size. Top patient clones used TRBV06 genes more often: 8/27 versus 2/35 in controls. Main leukemic clonotypes were patient-specific, but roughly 26% appeared at low frequency elsewhere.

Controls came from buffy coats of healthy blood donors. Germline CDR1 reads MDHEN; CDR2 reads SYDVKM. Germline trimming cut 3 bases from V and 6 bases from J; bases unmatched to any gene: 10. The CDR3 has 16 amino acids. The sequence was obtained from a human donor in good health. The sample was CD4+ T cells from blood buffy coats. The genes are TRBV28 and TRBJ2-3; 9 bases are shared with TRBD2. CDR3 region: CASSFPRGGARDTQYF. CDR3 sequence (DNA): TGTGCCAGCAGTTTTCCGCGGGGGGGGGCAAGGGATACGCAGTATTTT.